The 5 T cell receptor beta chains in this list originate from one sample, sequenced in a study of T cell responses to AZD1222 COVID-19 vaccine. Data came from immunoSEQ multiplex PCR; TCRdb stores just in-frame clones and leaves some out. The sample lists about 140,000 clones; 90% to 95% were seen once. The sample in question was peripheral blood, obtained 28 days after the second AZD1222 dose. The receptor source for this set is an adult who received the AZD1222 COVID-19 vaccine.

The gene calls are TRBV18 and TRBJ1-6, with TRBD1 as a possible D gene (6 bases). The CDR3 is 16 amino acids. CDR1 KGHSH and CDR2 LQKENI come from the germline V gene. V gave up 0 bases and J gave up 7 bases, with 13 bases separating them. The CDR3 region is CASSPPWAGVNSPLHF. CDR3 sequence (DNA): TGTGCCAGCTCACCACCGTGGGCAGGGGTCAATTCACCCCTCCACTTT.

This clone showed up just once. The rearrangement joins TRBV4-1 to TRBJ2-3; D remains ambiguous. The CDR3 is made up of 14 amino acids. The germline V and J ends were trimmed by 6 bases and 0 bases, with 10 bases remaining between them. Germline loops: CDR1 MGHRA, CDR2 YSYEKL. The DNA of the CDR3 is TGCGCCAGCAGGCCCGGGCCTAGCACAGATACGCAGTATTTT. It yields the protein CASRPGPSTDTQYF.

The chain carries TRBV12-3 or TRBV12-4 and TRBJ1-2; D ambiguous. Between the trimmed V and J ends, which lost 3 bases and 0 bases, there was a span of 5 bases. The CDR3 loop spans 13 amino acids. CDR3 DNA sequence: TGTGCCAGCAGTTTTCCGGCTAACTATGGCTACACCTTC. Protein: CASSFPANYGYTF.

This clone has just one count. The chain couples TRBV29-1 to TRBJ1-1; no clear D. Trimming took 7 bases from V and 1 from J, leaving 19 bases between them. The CDR3 covers 15 residues. Germline assignment: CDR1 SQVTM and CDR2 ANQGSEA. CDR3 region: CSAAPTKPSNTEAFF. The CDR3 region has the DNA TGCAGCGCCGCCCCCACAAAGCCCTCGAACACTGAAGCTTTCTTT.

The gene calls are TRBV28 and TRBJ1-4; no reliable D call. The CDR3 consists of 12 residues. Germline loops: CDR1 MDHEN, CDR2 SYDVKM. V lost 2 bases and J 9 bases, leaving 7 bases between the germline ends. Written as DNA, the CDR3 is TGTGCCAGCAGTTTACAAGGGAAAAAACTGTTTTTT. Its protein product is CASSLQGKKLFF.